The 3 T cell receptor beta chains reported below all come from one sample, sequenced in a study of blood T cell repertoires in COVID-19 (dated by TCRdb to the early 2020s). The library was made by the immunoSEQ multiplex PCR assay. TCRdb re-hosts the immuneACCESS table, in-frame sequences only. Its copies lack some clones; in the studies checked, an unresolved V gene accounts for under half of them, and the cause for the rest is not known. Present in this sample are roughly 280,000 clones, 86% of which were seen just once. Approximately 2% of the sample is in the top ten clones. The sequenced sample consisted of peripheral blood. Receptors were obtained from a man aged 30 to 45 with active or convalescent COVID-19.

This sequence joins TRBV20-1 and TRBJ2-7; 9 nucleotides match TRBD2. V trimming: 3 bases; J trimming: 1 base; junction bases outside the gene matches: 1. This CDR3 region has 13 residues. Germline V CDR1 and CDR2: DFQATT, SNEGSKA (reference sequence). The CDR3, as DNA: TGCAGTGCTAGTACTAGCGGGTCCTACGAGCAGTACTTC. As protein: CSASTSGSYEQYF.

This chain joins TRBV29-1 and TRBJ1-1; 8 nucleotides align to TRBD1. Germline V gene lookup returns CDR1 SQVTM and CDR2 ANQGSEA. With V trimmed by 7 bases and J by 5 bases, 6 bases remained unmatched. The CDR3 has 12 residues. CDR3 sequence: CSGAGGFTEAFF. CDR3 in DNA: TGCAGCGGGGCAGGGGGCTTTACTGAAGCTTTCTTT.

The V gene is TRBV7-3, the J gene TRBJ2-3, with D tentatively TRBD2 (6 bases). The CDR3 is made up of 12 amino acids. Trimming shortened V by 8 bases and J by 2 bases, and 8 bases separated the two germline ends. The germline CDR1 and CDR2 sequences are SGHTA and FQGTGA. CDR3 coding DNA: TGTGCCAGCGGCGGGGACACAGATACGCAGTATTTT. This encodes CASGGDTDTQYF.